Presented here are 12 T cell receptor beta chains from one specimen sequenced in a study of T cells after yellow fever vaccination. TCRdb re-called the 5' RACE reads with MiXCR, one entry per CDR3 protein. The sample lists 150,000 or so distinct CDR3 sequences, less than 9% occurring once. Sequenced material: CD4+ T cells sorted from PBMCs, taken 5 days after the first yellow fever vaccination. These receptors were collected from a man aged 18 to 29 who received the YFV17D yellow fever vaccine.

This clonotype was recorded at least ten times. This chain joins TRBV4-2 and TRBJ1-2; 7 bases are shared with TRBD1. The J segment lost 8 bases and the V segment lost 0 bases, leaving 12 bases of the junction unmatched. Germline assignment: CDR1 LGHNA and CDR2 YNFKEQ. The CDR3 contains 16 residues. The CDR3 reads CASSQDAGRGSGGYTF. The CDR3 region has the DNA TGTGCCAGCAGCCAAGATGCGGGCAGGGGGTCGGGGGGCTACACCTTC.

In this sample, this clonotype turned up many times. In DNA form, the CDR3 reads TGTGCCAGCAGTAAGTCGGACAGCTATAGTGAAGCTTTCTTT. Its translation is CASSKSDSYSEAFF. The chain employs TRBV6-2 or TRBV6-3 and TRBJ1-1; weak D call: TRBD1 (6 bases). V lost 5 bases to trimming and J lost 7 bases, with 17 bases between them. This CDR3 is 14 amino acids long. The germline CDR1 and CDR2 sequences are MNHEY and SVGEGT.

This sequence joins TRBV20-1 and TRBJ2-1; weak D call: TRBD2 (5 bases). The length of the CDR3 is 12 residues. Germline-derived CDR1 and CDR2 are DFQATT and SNEGSKA (reference sequence). The V end was cut by 5 bases, the J end by 2 bases, with 7 bases between. CDR3 in DNA: TGCAGTGCTTCGACTACCTACAATGAGCAGTTCTTC. It encodes CSASTTYNEQFF.

A few counts support this clonotype. This rearrangement joins TRBV7-3 to TRBJ2-3; 8 bases are a match to TRBD2. CDR3 length equals 16 residues. Germline V CDR1 and CDR2: SGHTA, FQGTGA. Losses at the gene ends were 3 bases for V and 6 bases for J; bases not matched to a gene: 11. In DNA, the CDR3 is TGTGCCAGCAGCTTCACGGCGGGGGGCTCCTTGGATACGCAGTATTTT. Protein: CASSFTAGGSLDTQYF.

This clonotype was seen repeatedly, ten times or more. The chain recombines TRBV5-1 with TRBJ2-1; 11 bases agree with TRBD2. CDR1 is SGHRS, CDR2 YFSETQ, per germline. The CDR3 totals 15 residues. V gave up 1 base and J gave up 8 bases; unmatched junction bases: 5. The CDR3 protein is CASSLTPGLADEQFF. DNA of the CDR3: TGCGCCAGCAGCTTGACACCGGGACTAGCGGATGAGCAGTTCTTC. The full variable domain, its missing parts supplied by reference TRBV5-1 and TRBJ2-1, is KAGVTQTPRYLIKTRGQQVTLSCSPISGHRSVSWYQQTPGQGLQFLFEYFSETQRNKGNFPGRFSGRQFSNSRSEMNVSTLELGDSALYLCASSLTPGLADEQFFGPGTRLTVL.

This clonotype appeared many times. The chain has TRBV20-1 and TRBJ2-5; tentatively, D is TRBD1 (5 bases). Trimming removed 0 bases at V and 4 bases at J, with 12 bases between. The CDR3 is 14 amino acids. The germline V gene has CDR1 DFQATT and CDR2 SNEGSKA (reference sequence). The CDR3 region is CSARDQGIAETQYF. In DNA form, the CDR3 reads TGCAGTGCTAGAGACCAGGGTATAGCAGAGACCCAGTACTTC.

In this sample, this clonotype turned up a few times. The chain carries TRBV12-3 or TRBV12-4 and TRBJ2-7; D is perhaps TRBD1 (7 bases). The CDR3 is made up of 16 amino acids. V lost 5 bases, J lost 5 bases, and 22 bases lay in between. The CDR3 bases are TGTGCCAGCAGTATGGGCGGGACCGCCGGACAGGACGAGCAGTACTTC. Encoded protein: CASSMGGTAGQDEQYF.

In its sample, this clonotype was seen a few times. The chain joins TRBV20-1 to TRBJ2-5, with 7 bases that match TRBD1. Germline trimming cut 3 bases from V and 2 bases from J; bases unmatched to any gene: 0. Germline CDR1 DFQATT, CDR2 SNEGSKA (reference sequence). The CDR3 totals 12 residues. The CDR3: CSARGQQETQYF. Written as DNA, the CDR3 is TGCAGTGCTAGGGGACAGCAAGAGACCCAGTACTTC.

This clonotype was observed many times. The rearrangement uses TRBV5-5 and TRBJ2-7; weak D call: TRBD2 (5 bases). CDR3 length equals 14 residues. Germline V lookup: CDR1 SGHKS, CDR2 YYEKEE (reference sequence). Trimming removed 1 base at V and 1 base at J, with 9 bases between. CDR3 nucleotide sequence: TGTGCCAGCAGCTTGAATCGGGGATCCTACGAGCAGTACGTC. Translation gives CASSLNRGSYEQYV.

This clonotype occurred many times. The chain carries TRBV12-3 or TRBV12-4 and TRBJ1-1; 7 nucleotides agree with TRBD1. This CDR3 contains 14 residues. Trimming at V came to 6 bases and at J to 0 bases, leaving 4 bases not matched to a gene. This CDR3 reads CASSVRGVNTEAFF. CDR3 bases: TGTGCCAGCAGCGTCAGGGGGGTGAACACTGAAGCTTTCTTT.

This clonotype was seen many times. This chain joins TRBV3-1 and TRBJ1-2, with TRBD1 identical over 9 bases. In germline, CDR1 is LGHDT, CDR2 YNNKEL (reference sequence). The CDR3 covers 14 residues. J lost 4 bases, V lost 3 bases, and 3 bases had no gene match. DNA of the CDR3: TGTGCCAGCAGCCACTACAGGGGGCCCTATGGCTACACCTTC. The encoded protein is CASSHYRGPYGYTF.

There are many counts of this clonotype. The V and J genes are TRBV5-1 and TRBJ2-2, with D unresolved. The CDR3 consists of 15 residues. Trimming removed 4 bases at V and 3 bases at J, with 13 bases between. CDR1 SGHRS and CDR2 YFSETQ come from the germline V gene. CDR3 in amino acids: CASSPTVGDTGELFF. As DNA, the CDR3 is TGCGCCAGCAGCCCCACGGTCGGAGACACCGGGGAGCTGTTTTTT.